These T cell receptor beta chains were read from a single sample in a study of T cell responses to AZD1222 COVID-19 vaccine. Profiled with immunoSEQ multiplex PCR; TCRdb holds only in-frame clones, not every one. The sample has about 140,000 clones, 88% seen once. This specimen was peripheral blood, taken 28 days after the second AZD1222 dose. These receptors came from an adult who received the AZD1222 COVID-19 vaccine. Both conserved end residues are part of each CDR3. D genes are given only for firm matches. Clone size is stated in some rows and not others, as once, few, many or a class when expanded.

CAWSPTKVAGYTF	TGTGCCTGGAGTCCCACAAAGGTCGCGGGCTACACCTTC	-	-	TRBJ1-2	TRBV30
CASTTLGAGGAGELFF	TGTGCCAGCACTACCTTGGGGGCCGGAGGCGCCGGGGAGCTGTTTTTT	-	-	TRBJ2-2	TRBV2
CATSREAVSYYSYEQYF	TGTGCCACCAGCAGAGAGGCGGTCAGCTACTATTCCTACGAGCAGTACTTC	once	-	TRBJ2-7	TRBV15
CASSRQGGTGGAKDEQYF	TGTGCCAGCAGCCGTCAAGGGGGGACAGGGGGCGCTAAGGACGAGCAGTACTTC	-	TRBD1	TRBJ2-7	TRBV9
CASREENNEQFF	TGTGCCAGCAGAGAGGAGAACAATGAGCAGTTCTTC	-	-	TRBJ2-1	TRBV5-4
CASSPTGVPNQPQHF	TGCGCCAGCAGCCCGACAGGGGTCCCCAATCAGCCCCAGCATTTT	-	TRBD1	TRBJ1-5	TRBV5-1
CASRPGAGNTIYF	TGTGCCAGCCGTCCCGGGGCTGGAAACACCATATATTTT	-	-	TRBJ1-3	TRBV7-9
CATNGEGSYEQYF	TGTGCCACTAATGGGGAGGGGTCCTACGAGCAGTACTTC	-	TRBD2	TRBJ2-7	TRBV3-1/TRBV3-2
CASSVDGWAEQYF	TGTGCCAGCAGCGTAGACGGGTGGGCCGAGCAGTACTTC	-	-	TRBJ2-7	TRBV9
CASSDPGHSWEQYF	TGCGCCAGCAGTGATCCAGGACATTCTTGGGAGCAGTACTTC	-	-	TRBJ2-7	TRBV10-1
CASNRVKDEQYF	TGTGCCAGCAACAGGGTTAAGGACGAGCAGTACTTC	-	-	TRBJ2-7	TRBV28
CASSHFLQRKSHYGYTF	TGTGCCAGCAGCCACTTTTTACAGCGTAAGTCCCACTATGGCTACACCTTC	-	-	TRBJ1-2	TRBV3-1/TRBV3-2
CASNQVRRTGVGYTF	TGTGCCAGCAATCAAGTCAGAAGGACAGGGGTTGGCTACACCTTC	few	TRBD1	TRBJ1-2	TRBV6-5
CASRLTGGGQPQHF	TGTGCCAGCAGGCTAACAGGGGGTGGGCAGCCCCAGCATTTT	-	TRBD1	TRBJ1-5	TRBV2
CASSPLSSTEAFF	TGTGCCAGCTCACCTCTCAGCTCGACTGAAGCTTTCTTT	-	-	TRBJ1-1	TRBV18
CASSPGTLKETQYF	TGTGCCAGCTCACCAGGGACCCTCAAAGAGACCCAGTACTTC	-	-	TRBJ2-5	TRBV18
CASSIRGQGGQETQYF	TGTGCCAGTAGTATCCGGGGACAGGGGGGCCAAGAGACCCAGTACTTC	few	TRBD1	TRBJ2-5	TRBV19
CASSLGTGANEQYF	TGCGCCAGCAGCTTGGGGACAGGGGCCAACGAGCAGTACTTC	-	TRBD1	TRBJ2-7	TRBV5-1
CASSIRGGINNEQFF	TGTGCCAGTAGTATTCGGGGGGGTATCAACAATGAGCAGTTCTTC	-	TRBD2	TRBJ2-1	TRBV19
CASSVEGGLGNTIYF	TGTGCCAGCAGCGTAGAAGGGGGGCTAGGAAACACCATATATTTT	-	-	TRBJ1-3	TRBV9
CASSSRPSVTDTQYF	TGTGCCAGCAGCTCCCGTCCGAGCGTGACAGATACGCAGTATTTT	-	-	TRBJ2-3	TRBV11-1
CARSRRVVDQPQHF	TGCGCCAGAAGCCGCAGGGTGGTGGATCAGCCCCAGCATTTT	-	-	TRBJ1-5	TRBV5-1
CASSYRGVGKLFF	TGTGCCAGCAGCTACCGGGGCGTCGGAAAACTGTTTTTT	-	-	TRBJ1-4	TRBV7-2
CASSQRTRSDTQYF	TGTGCCAGCAGCCAACGGACTAGATCAGATACGCAGTATTTT	-	TRBD2	TRBJ2-3	TRBV3-1/TRBV3-2
CASSLASAISNQPQHF	TGTGCCAGCAGCTTAGCGTCCGCAATTAGCAATCAGCCCCAGCATTTT	once	-	TRBJ1-5	TRBV7-8
CASSEGGTQYF	TGTGCCAGCAGTGAAGGAGGAACCCAGTACTTC	-	-	TRBJ2-5	TRBV6-1
CAWNPGQKNGYTF	TGTGCCTGGAATCCGGGACAGAAGAATGGCTACACCTTC	once	TRBD1	TRBJ1-2	TRBV30
CASIYGNEKLFF	TGTGCCAGCATCTACGGTAATGAAAAACTGTTTTTT	-	-	TRBJ1-4	TRBV7-6
CASKPDRVVYEQYF	TGTGCCAGCAAACCCGACAGGGTGGTCTACGAGCAGTACTTC	-	TRBD1	TRBJ2-7	TRBV27
CASSFGGYEQFF	TGTGCCAGCAGTTTCGGCGGGTATGAGCAGTTCTTC	-	-	TRBJ2-1	TRBV12-3/TRBV12-4
CASSFRYGYEQYF	TGTGCCAGCAGTTTCCGCTATGGCTACGAGCAGTACTTC	-	-	TRBJ2-7	TRBV12-3/TRBV12-4
CASSSGTGTDTQYF	TGTGCCAGCAGCTCCGGGACAGGCACAGATACGCAGTATTTT	once	TRBD1	TRBJ2-3	TRBV5-5
CASTTGQLGWGEQFF	TGTGCCAGCACTACGGGCCAACTAGGATGGGGTGAGCAGTTCTTC	-	-	TRBJ2-1	TRBV6-5
CASSWDFTEAFF	TGCGCCAGCAGCTGGGATTTCACTGAAGCTTTCTTT	-	-	TRBJ1-1	TRBV5-1
CASSRIPGQGTYEQYF	TGTGCCAGTAGCCGGATCCCGGGACAGGGTACCTACGAGCAGTACTTC	-	TRBD1	TRBJ2-7	TRBV19
CASRIDRYNEQFF	TGTGCCAGCAGAATTGACAGATACAATGAGCAGTTCTTC	-	-	TRBJ2-1	TRBV6-5
CASSPSGDYGYTF	TGCGCCAGCAGTCCCTCGGGGGACTATGGCTACACCTTC	-	-	TRBJ1-2	TRBV4-1
CARSPRRGRRYF	TGTGCCAGAAGCCCCCGCCGGGGCCGCAGGTACTTC	-	-	TRBJ2-7	TRBV5-3
CASSESGIDNEQFF	TGTGCCAGCAGCGAGAGCGGGATAGACAATGAGCAGTTCTTC	-	TRBD2	TRBJ2-1	TRBV9
CASSVDSSYNSPLHF	TGTGCCAGCAGCGTCGACAGCTCCTATAATTCACCCCTCCACTTT	-	-	TRBJ1-6	TRBV9
CASRQGGGMSGETQYF	TGTGCCAGCAGACAGGGGGGCGGAATGAGCGGGGAGACCCAGTACTTC	-	TRBD1	TRBJ2-5	TRBV28
CASSLAEGADTQYF	TGTGCCAGCAGCCTAGCCGAGGGGGCAGATACGCAGTATTTT	-	-	TRBJ2-3	TRBV5-4
CASSLRTSGGGNTQYF	TGTGCCAGCAGCTTAAGGACTAGCGGGGGAGGGAATACGCAGTATTTT	-	TRBD2	TRBJ2-3	TRBV7-3